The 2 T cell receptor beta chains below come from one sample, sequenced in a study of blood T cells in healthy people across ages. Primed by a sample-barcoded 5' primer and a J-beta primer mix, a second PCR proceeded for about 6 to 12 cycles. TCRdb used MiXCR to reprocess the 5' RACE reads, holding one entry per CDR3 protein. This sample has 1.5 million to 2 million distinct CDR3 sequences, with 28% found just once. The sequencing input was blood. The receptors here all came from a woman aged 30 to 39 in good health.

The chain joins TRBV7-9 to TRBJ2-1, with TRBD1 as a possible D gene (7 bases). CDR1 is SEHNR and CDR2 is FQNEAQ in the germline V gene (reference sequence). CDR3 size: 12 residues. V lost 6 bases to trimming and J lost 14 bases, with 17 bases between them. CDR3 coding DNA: TGTGCCAGCAGTCCCGACAGGGAGGTTGAGTTCTTC. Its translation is CASSPDREVEFF.

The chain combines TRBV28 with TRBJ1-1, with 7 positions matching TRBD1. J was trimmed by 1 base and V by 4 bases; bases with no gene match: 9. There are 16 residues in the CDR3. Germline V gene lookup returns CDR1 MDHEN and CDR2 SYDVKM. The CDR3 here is CASSSGHGTENTEAFF. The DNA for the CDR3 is TGTGCCAGCAGTTCAGGCCACGGGACAGAGAACACTGAAGCTTTCTTT.